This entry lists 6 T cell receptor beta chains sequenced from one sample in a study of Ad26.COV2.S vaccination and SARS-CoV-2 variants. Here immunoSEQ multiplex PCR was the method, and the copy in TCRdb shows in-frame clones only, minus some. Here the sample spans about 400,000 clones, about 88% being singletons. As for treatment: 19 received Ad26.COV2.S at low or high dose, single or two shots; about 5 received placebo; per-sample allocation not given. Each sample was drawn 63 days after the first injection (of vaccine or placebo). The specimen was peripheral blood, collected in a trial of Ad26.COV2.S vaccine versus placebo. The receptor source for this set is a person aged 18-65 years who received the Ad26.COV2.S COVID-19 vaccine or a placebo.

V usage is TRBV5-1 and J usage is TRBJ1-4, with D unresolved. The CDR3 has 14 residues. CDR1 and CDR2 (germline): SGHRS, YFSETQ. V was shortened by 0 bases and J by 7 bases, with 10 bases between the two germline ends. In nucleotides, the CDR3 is TGCGCCAGCAGCTTGGGGCGGGTGGGTGAAAAACTGTTTTTT. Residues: CASSLGRVGEKLFF.

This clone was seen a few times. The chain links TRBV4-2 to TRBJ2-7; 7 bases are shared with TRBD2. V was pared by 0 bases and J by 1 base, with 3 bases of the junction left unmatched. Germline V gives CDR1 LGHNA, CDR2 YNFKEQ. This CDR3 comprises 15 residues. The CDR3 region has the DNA TGTGCCAGCAGCCAAGAATCCGGGGGGTCCTACGAGCAGTACTTC. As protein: CASSQESGGSYEQYF.

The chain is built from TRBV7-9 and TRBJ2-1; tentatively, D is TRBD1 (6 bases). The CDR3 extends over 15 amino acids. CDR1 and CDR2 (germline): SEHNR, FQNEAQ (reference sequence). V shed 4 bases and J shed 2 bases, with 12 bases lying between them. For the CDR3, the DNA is TGTGCCAGCAGCTCACTCAGGGGTACCTACAATGAGCAGTTCTTC. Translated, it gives CASSSLRGTYNEQFF.

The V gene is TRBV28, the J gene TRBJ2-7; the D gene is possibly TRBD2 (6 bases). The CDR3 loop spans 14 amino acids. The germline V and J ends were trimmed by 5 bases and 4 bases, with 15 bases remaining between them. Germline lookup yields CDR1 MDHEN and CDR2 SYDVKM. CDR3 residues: CASSIPGRGYEQYF. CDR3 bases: TGTGCCAGCAGTATTCCGGGACGGGGGTACGAGCAGTACTTC. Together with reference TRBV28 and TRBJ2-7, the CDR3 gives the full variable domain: DVKVTQSSRYLVKRTGEKVFLECVQDMDHENMFWYRQDPGLGLRLIYFSYDVKMKEKGDIPEGYSVSREKKERFSLILESASTNQTSMYLCASSIPGRGYEQYFGPGTRLTVT.

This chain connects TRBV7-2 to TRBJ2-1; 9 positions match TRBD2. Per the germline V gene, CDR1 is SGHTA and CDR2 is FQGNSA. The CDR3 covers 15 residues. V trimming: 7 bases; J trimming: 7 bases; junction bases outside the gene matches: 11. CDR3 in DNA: TGTGCCAGCACCGATATAGCGGGAGCGAGGAATGAGCAGTTCTTC. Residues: CASTDIAGARNEQFF.

CDR3 DNA sequence: TGTGCCAGCAGCCAAGATTGGGCGCCCTATGGCTACACCTTC. Its translation: CASSQDWAPYGYTF. The rearrangement joins TRBV3-1 (or the pseudogene TRBV3-2) to TRBJ1-2; D is ambiguous. V lost 0 bases, J lost 4 bases, and 9 bases lay in between. The length of the CDR3 is 14 residues. Per the germline V gene, CDR1 is LGHDT and CDR2 is YNNKEL (reference sequence).